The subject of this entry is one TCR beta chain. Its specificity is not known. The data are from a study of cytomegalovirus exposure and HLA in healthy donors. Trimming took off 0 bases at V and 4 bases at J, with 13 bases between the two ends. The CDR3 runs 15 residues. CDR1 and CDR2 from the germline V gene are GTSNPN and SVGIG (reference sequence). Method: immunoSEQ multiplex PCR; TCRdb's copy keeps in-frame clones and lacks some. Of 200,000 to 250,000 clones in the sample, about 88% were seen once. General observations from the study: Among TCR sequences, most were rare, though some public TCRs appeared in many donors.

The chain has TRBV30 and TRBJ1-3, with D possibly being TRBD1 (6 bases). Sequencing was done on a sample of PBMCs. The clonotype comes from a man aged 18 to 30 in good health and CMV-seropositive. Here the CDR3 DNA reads TGTGCCTGGAGTGTAGTCGCAGGGGCAGGAAACACCATATATTTT. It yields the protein CAWSVVAGAGNTIYF.